The TCR beta chain described here comes from a study of CD8+ T cells in alopecia areata. The wider study: Twice a day, 5 to 10 mg of oral tofacitinib was administered to treated patients.

TCR sequencing used cDNA made by reverse transcription of extracted RNA. The data were produced by immunoSEQ multiplex PCR, yet TCRdb's version contains in-frame clones alone and is incomplete. In the table there are about 250,000 clones, less than 80% of which are singletons. The length of the CDR3 is 13 residues. Germline lookup yields CDR1 SGHAT and CDR2 FQDESV (reference sequence). V shed 0 bases and J shed 3 bases, with 6 bases lying between them. Notes on this clone: Its antigen is undetermined.

Study findings and constraints: Compared with mice, patients displayed less clear TCR sharing, possibly for HLA-related reasons. Scalp samples also yield sequences of resident alphabeta T cells from normal skin.

This TCR came from a human donor with alopecia areata. Source: CD4+ T cells sorted from blood, taken at week 0. The chain couples TRBV11-1 to TRBJ2-7, with D possibly being TRBD2 (5 bases). The CDR3 reads CASSLAGSYEQYF. The DNA for the CDR3 is TGTGCCAGCAGCTTAGCAGGGAGCTACGAGCAGTACTTC.